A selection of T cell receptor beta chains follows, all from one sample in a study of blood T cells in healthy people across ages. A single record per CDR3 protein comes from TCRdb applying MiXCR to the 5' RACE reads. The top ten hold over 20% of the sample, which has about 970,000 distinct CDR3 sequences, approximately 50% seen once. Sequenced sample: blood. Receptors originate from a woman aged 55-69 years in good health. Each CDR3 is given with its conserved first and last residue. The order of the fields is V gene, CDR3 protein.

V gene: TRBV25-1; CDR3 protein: CASMGQGQFF
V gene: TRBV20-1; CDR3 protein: CSARIAGAYNEQFF
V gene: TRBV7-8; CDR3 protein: CASSQPGVGKTQYF
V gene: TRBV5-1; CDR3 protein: CASSLDGGTGYNEQFF
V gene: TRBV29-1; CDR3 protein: CSVEEGTGLSYEQYF
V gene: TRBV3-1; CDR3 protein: CASSQEWSLSYEQYF
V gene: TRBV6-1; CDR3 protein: CASTLRGLDRNEQYF
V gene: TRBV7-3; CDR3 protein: CASSLTRSFTYEQYF
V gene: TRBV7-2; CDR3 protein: CASSLGTLAGVGETQYF
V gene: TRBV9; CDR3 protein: CASSHPISGTSTAGTDTQYF
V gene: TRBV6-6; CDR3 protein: CASSYLAGNEQFF
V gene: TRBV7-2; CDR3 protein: CASSTRHRATQYF
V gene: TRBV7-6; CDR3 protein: CTSSLGQGLSTDTQYF